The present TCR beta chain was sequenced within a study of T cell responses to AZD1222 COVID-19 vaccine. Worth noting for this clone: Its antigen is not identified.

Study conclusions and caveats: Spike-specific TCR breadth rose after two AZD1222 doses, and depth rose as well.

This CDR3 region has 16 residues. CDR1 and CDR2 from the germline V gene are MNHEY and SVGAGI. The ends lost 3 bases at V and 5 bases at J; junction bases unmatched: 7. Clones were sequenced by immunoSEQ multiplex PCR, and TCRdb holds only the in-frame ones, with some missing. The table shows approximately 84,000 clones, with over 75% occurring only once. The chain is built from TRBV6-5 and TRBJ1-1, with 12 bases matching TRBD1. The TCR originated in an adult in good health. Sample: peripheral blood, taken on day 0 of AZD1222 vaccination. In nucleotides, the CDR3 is TGTGCCAGCAGTTATGGGACAGGGGGCGCGAGGACTGAAGCTTTCTTT. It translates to CASSYGTGGARTEAFF.